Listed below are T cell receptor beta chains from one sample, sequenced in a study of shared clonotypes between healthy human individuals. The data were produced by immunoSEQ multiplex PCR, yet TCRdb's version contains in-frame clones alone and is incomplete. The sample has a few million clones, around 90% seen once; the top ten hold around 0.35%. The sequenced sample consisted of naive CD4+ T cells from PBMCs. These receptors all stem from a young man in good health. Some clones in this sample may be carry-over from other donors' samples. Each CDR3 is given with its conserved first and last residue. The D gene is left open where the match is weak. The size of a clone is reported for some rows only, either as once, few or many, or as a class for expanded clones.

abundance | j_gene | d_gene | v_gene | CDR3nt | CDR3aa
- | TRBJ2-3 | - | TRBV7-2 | TGTGCCAGCAGCTTAGTACGGCAAGGCACAGATACGCAGTATTTT | CASSLVRQGTDTQYF
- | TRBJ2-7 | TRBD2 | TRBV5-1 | TGCGCCAGCAGGGGACTAGCGGGAGCCCACTACGAGCAGTACTTC | CASRGLAGAHYEQYF
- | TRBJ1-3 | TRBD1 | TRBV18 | TGTGCCAGCTCACCGACGGGGGACAGGATTGGAAACACCATATATTTT | CASSPTGDRIGNTIYF
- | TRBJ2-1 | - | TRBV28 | TGTGCCAGCAGCCCCGGCGGGTTATCCCTTAATGAGCAGTTCTTC | CASSPGGLSLNEQFF
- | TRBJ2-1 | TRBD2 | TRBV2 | TGTGCCAGCAGTGGCGGGAGGGCCGGGTGGAATGAGCAGTTCTTC | CASSGGRAGWNEQFF
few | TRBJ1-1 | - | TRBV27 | TGTGCCAGCAGTTTACGTAGCGGCACTGAAGCTTTCTTT | CASSLRSGTEAFF
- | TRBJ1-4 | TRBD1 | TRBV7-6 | TGTGCCAGCAGCTTAGAAGGGACAGAGAATGAAAAACTGTTTTTT | CASSLEGTENEKLFF
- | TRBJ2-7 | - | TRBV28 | TGTGCCAGCCTGCGAGGGGAGAGTTCCTACGAGCAGTACTTC | CASLRGESSYEQYF
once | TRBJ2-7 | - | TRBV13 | TGTGCCAGCAGCTCTCATGAAGACGGGGCCTACGAGCAGTACTTC | CASSSHEDGAYEQYF
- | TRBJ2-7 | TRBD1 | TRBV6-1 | TGTGCCAGCAGTGGGACAGGGCGGTCTTCGAGCTACGAGCAGTACTTC | CASSGTGRSSSYEQYF
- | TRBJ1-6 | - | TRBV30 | TGTGCCTGGAGTCCCGGGACGGATAATTCACCCCTCCACTTT | CAWSPGTDNSPLHF
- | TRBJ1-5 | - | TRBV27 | TGTGCCAGCAGTTTGAAGGGTGCCGGCAATCAGCCCCAGCATTTT | CASSLKGAGNQPQHF
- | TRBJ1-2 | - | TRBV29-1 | TGCAGCGTTGTTACGCCCAGAACCTATGGCTACACCTTC | CSVVTPRTYGYTF
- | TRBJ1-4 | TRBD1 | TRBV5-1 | TGCGCCAGCAGCTTGGGGCAGGGGGACGGAAAACTGTTTTTT | CASSLGQGDGKLFF
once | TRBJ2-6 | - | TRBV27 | TGTGCCAGCAGTTTCTGGGGGACTGGGGCCAACGTCCTGACTTTC | CASSFWGTGANVLTF
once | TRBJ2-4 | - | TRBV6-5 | TGTGCCAGCAGTCAACCGACACAGGACATTCAGTACTTC | CASSQPTQDIQYF
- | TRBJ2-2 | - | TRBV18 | TGTGCCAGCTCACCCTTGAGTGCGAACACCGGGGAGCTGTTTTTT | CASSPLSANTGELFF
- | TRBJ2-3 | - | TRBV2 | TGTGCCAGCAGTGAAGCACTCGGGAGCACAGATACGCAGTATTTT | CASSEALGSTDTQYF
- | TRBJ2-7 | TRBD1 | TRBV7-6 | TGTGCCAGCAGCTCCGCCGGGACAGGGTCCTACGAGCAGTACTTC | CASSSAGTGSYEQYF
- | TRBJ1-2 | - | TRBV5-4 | TGTGCCAGCAGCTGGTCTTCCTCTGGGGCCGTCAACTATGGCTACACCTTC | CASSWSSSGAVNYGYTF
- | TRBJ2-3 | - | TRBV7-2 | TGTGCCAGCAGCTCGTTCTCGGGACGAACCGGGTCGGATACGCAGTATTTT | CASSSFSGRTGSDTQYF
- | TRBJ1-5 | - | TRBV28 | TGTGCCAGCAGTTTCCGTGGGCCCCAGCATTTT | CASSFRGPQHF
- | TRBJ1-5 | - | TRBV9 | TGTGCCAGCGGAGGGGGACTAAGCAATCAGCCCCAGCATTTT | CASGGGLSNQPQHF
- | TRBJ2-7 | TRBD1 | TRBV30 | TGTGCCTGGAGCGGACAGGGGAGGCTCTACGAGCAGTACTTC | CAWSGQGRLYEQYF
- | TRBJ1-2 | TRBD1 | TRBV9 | TGTGCCAGCAGCGAGGTCGCAGGGGGGTATGGCTACACCTTC | CASSEVAGGYGYTF
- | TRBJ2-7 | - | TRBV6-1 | TGTGCCAGCAGTGAACCGCGCTTGTACACCTACGAGCAGTACTTC | CASSEPRLYTYEQYF
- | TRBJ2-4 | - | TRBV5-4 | TGTGCCAGCAGCTTGATGTGGAGCCAGCAAAACATTCAGTACTTC | CASSLMWSQQNIQYF
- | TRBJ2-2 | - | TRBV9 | TGTGCCAGCAGTAGACGGCGGATCGACACCGGGGAGCTGTTTTTT | CASSRRRIDTGELFF
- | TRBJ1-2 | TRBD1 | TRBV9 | TGTGCCAGCAGCGGAGGGGGACGACAGGGAGTAAGGGGCTACACCTTC | CASSGGGRQGVRGYTF
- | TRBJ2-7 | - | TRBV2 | TGTGCCAGCAGTGAGGGTTCGGGGGGCGACGACGAGCAGTACTTC | CASSEGSGGDDEQYF
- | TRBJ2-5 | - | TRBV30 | TGTGCCTGGACAGGTACTTTTGAGACCCAGTACTTC | CAWTGTFETQYF
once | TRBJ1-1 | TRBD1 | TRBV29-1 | TGCAGCGCACTCTCCGGGACAGGGGGCTTGAACACTGAAGCTTTCTTT | CSALSGTGGLNTEAFF
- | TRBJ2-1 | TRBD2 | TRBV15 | TGTGCCACCAGCAGAGATAGCGGGCTTTCCTACAATGAGCAGTTCTTC | CATSRDSGLSYNEQFF